The 23 T cell receptor beta chains below all came from one sample that was sequenced in a study of cytomegalovirus exposure and HLA in healthy donors. Vbeta (60) and Jbeta (13) primers were used in the PCR. Method: immunoSEQ multiplex PCR; TCRdb's copy keeps in-frame clones and lacks some. The sample lists about 130,000 clones; approximately 77% were seen once. The specimen sequenced was PBMCs. All receptors come from a man aged 25-45 years in good health and CMV-seronegative.

The chain joins TRBV19 to TRBJ2-7; TRBD1 aligns across 10 bases. The trim removed 7 bases at V and 2 bases at J, leaving 8 bases unmatched. This CDR3 has 15 residues. Germline V gene lookup returns CDR1 LNHDA and CDR2 SQIVND (reference sequence). The DNA of the CDR3 is TGTGCCAGTACCGGCTCCGGGACAGGGGCCTACGAGCAGTACTTC. Amino acids: CASTGSGTGAYEQYF. Full variable domain (outside the CDR3, taken from reference TRBV19 and TRBJ2-7): DGGITQSPKYLFRKEGQNVTLSCEQNLNHDAMYWYRQDPGQGLRLIYYSQIVNDFQKGDIAEGYSVSREKKESFPLTVTSAQKNPTAFYLCASTGSGTGAYEQYFGPGTRLTVT.

The J gene is TRBJ2-2, the V gene TRBV9; D possibly corresponds to TRBD2 (6 bases). Germline loops: CDR1 SGDLS, CDR2 YYNGEE. The CDR3 extends over 15 amino acids. V lost 3 bases and J lost 1, with 10 bases in between. Here the CDR3 DNA reads TGTGCCAGCAGCGCCGGGACTCAGAACACCGGGGAGCTGTTTTTT. Translating gives CASSAGTQNTGELFF.

The chain is built from TRBV15 and TRBJ1-5; 11 nucleotides align to TRBD1. The CDR3 covers 15 residues. Germline V gene sequence: CDR1 LNHNV, CDR2 YYDKDF (reference sequence). The trim removed 5 bases at V and 5 bases at J, leaving 5 bases unmatched. In DNA, the CDR3 is TGTGCCACCAGCGGCGGGACAGGGGGTCATCAGCCCCAGCATTTT. Protein sequence: CATSGGTGGHQPQHF.

This clone was picked up a small number of times. This chain links TRBV25-1 with TRBJ2-1; 10 bases agree with TRBD2. This CDR3 spans 12 amino acids. Unmatched junction bases numbered 1, after V lost 7 bases and J lost 7 bases. Germline V gene data show CDR1 as MGHDK and CDR2 as SYGVNS. The chain's CDR3 is CASKRGGNEQFF. CDR3 nucleotide sequence: TGTGCCAGCAAGCGGGGGGGAAATGAGCAGTTCTTC.

This chain links TRBV5-1 with TRBJ2-1; 8 bases match TRBD2. This CDR3 region has 15 residues. Germline lookup yields CDR1 SGHRS and CDR2 YFSETQ. J gave up 3 bases and V 0 bases, and 2 bases lay outside the gene matches. The CDR3 DNA follows: TGCGCCAGCAGCTTGGTCGCGGGAGGCTACAATGAGCAGTTCTTC. This codes for CASSLVAGGYNEQFF.

This clone was detected once. The chain joins TRBV18 to TRBJ1-5; weak D call: TRBD1 (5 bases). Trimming left V 3 bases short and J 7 bases short, with 16 bases between. CDR3 length: 15 residues. CDR1 and CDR2 from the germline V gene are KGHSH and LQKENI. As DNA, the CDR3 is TGTGCCAGCTCACCGCCGGGGGTCTCTAGGCAGCCCCAGCATTTT. Translating it yields CASSPPGVSRQPQHF.

The rearrangement uses TRBV2 and TRBJ2-2; 10 positions agree with TRBD2. This CDR3 has 16 amino acids. CDR1 is SNHLY, CDR2 FYNNEI, per germline. With V trimmed by 6 bases and J by 6 bases, 10 bases remained unmatched. This CDR3 reads CASSQGVLAGAGELFF. The CDR3 region has the DNA TGTGCCAGCAGCCAAGGGGTTCTAGCGGGAGCCGGGGAGCTGTTTTTT.

The V call is TRBV29-1, the J call TRBJ2-1; D perhaps matches TRBD1 (6 bases). This CDR3 has 11 amino acids. Germline V gene sequence: CDR1 SQVTM, CDR2 ANQGSEA. V lost 7 bases, J lost 9 bases, and 13 bases lay in between. Here the CDR3 reads CSATGLREQFF. The CDR3 DNA reads as TGCAGCGCCACAGGGTTGCGTGAGCAGTTCTTC.

V and J are TRBV2 and TRBJ2-1; D is perhaps TRBD1 (5 bases). There are 13 residues in the CDR3. The germline gives CDR1 SNHLY, CDR2 FYNNEI. V was cut by 4 bases and J by 10 bases, with 14 bases left in between. The CDR3 DNA reads TGTGCCAGCAGTGTCAGGGCCCTGTGGGAGCAGTTCTTC. As protein: CASSVRALWEQFF.

This clone was picked up a small number of times. The chain combines TRBV19 with TRBJ2-7, with 14 bases lining up with TRBD2. V lost 5 bases, J lost 9 bases, and 18 bases stayed unmatched. The CDR3 totals 18 residues. The germline V gene has CDR1 LNHDA and CDR2 SQIVND (reference sequence). CDR3 residues: CASSPQSRLAGGPPAQYF. DNA for the CDR3: TGTGCCAGTAGTCCCCAAAGCCGACTAGCGGGAGGGCCACCAGCGCAGTACTTC.

The chain employs TRBV27 and TRBJ2-7; tentative D call: TRBD1 (6 bases). The V gene's germline CDR1 is MNHEY and CDR2 SMNVEV (reference sequence). The V end was cut by 4 bases, the J end by 1 base, with 17 bases between. This CDR3 contains 16 residues. CDR3 residues: CASSSPGQSGSYEQYF. CDR3 nucleotides: TGTGCCAGCAGTTCACCTGGACAGTCTGGGTCCTACGAGCAGTACTTC.

The chain has TRBV7-9 and TRBJ1-2; TRBD1 matches at 9 bases. CDR3 length: 15 amino acids. Trimming cost V 1 base and J 4 bases; bases outside gene matches: 4. The germline V gene has CDR1 SEHNR and CDR2 FQNEAQ (reference sequence). The CDR3 DNA is TGTGCCAGCAGCTTAGGGGACAGGGTAGGCTATGGCTACACCTTC. Translated, it gives CASSLGDRVGYGYTF. The whole variable domain, remainder taken from reference TRBV7-9 and TRBJ1-2, is DTGVSQNPRHKITKRGQNVTFRCDPISEHNRLYWYRQTLGQGPEFLTYFQNEAQLEKSRLLSDRFSAERPKGSFSTLEIQRTEQGDSAMYLCASSLGDRVGYGYTFGSGTRLTVV.

The chain carries TRBV27 and TRBJ1-2; possible D gene TRBD1, 6 bases. V was cut by 6 bases and J by 5 bases, with 13 bases left in between. CDR3 length: 13 amino acids. Looked up from germline, CDR1 is MNHEY and CDR2 is SMNVEV (reference sequence). The DNA for the CDR3 is TGTGCCAGCAGCCCGGACAGCTTGTATGGCTACACCTTC. As protein: CASSPDSLYGYTF.

This clone appeared a single time. The V gene is TRBV7-2, the J gene TRBJ1-1; D uncertain. This CDR3 is 13 amino acids long. CDR1 and CDR2 (germline): SGHTA, FQGNSA. Trimming removed 1 base at V and 3 bases at J, with 6 bases between. The CDR3 sequence is CASSLDIYTEAFF. In nucleotides, the CDR3 is TGTGCCAGCAGCTTAGATATTTACACTGAAGCTTTCTTT.

J is TRBJ2-7 and V is TRBV4-1; a possible D gene is TRBD1 (5 bases). CDR1 is MGHRA and CDR2 is YSYEKL in the germline V gene. Between the trimmed V and J ends, which lost 2 bases and 3 bases, there was a span of 17 bases. CDR3 length: 16 amino acids. The CDR3 loop reads CASSQFGTGDYYEQYF. The CDR3 bases are TGCGCCAGCAGCCAATTTGGAACAGGTGATTACTACGAGCAGTACTTC.

This chain joins TRBV4-1 and TRBJ2-7; 7 bases are a match to TRBD1. The CDR3 consists of 16 residues. Trimming cost V 0 bases and J 0 bases; bases outside gene matches: 5. The germline CDR1 and CDR2 sequences are MGHRA and YSYEKL. For the CDR3, the DNA is TGCGCCAGCAGCCAAGATGGTAGGGGGCGCTCCTACGAGCAGTACTTC. Encoded protein: CASSQDGRGRSYEQYF.

This clone was found a few times. The sample has other DNA sequences that encode this CDR3 too. CDR3 sequence reads: CASSSGGNEQFF. The CDR3 DNA sequence: TGTGCCAGCAGTTCTGGGGGGAATGAGCAGTTCTTC. This chain connects TRBV27 to TRBJ2-1; D may be TRBD2 (6 bases). Trimming took 4 bases from V and 7 from J, leaving 8 bases between them. Germline CDR1 is MNHEY and CDR2 is SMNVEV (reference sequence). The CDR3 extends over 12 amino acids.

The CDR3 spells CASSFLLRTEKQYF. In DNA form, the CDR3 reads TGTGCCAGCAGCTTTCTTTTGCGGACTGAGAAGCAGTACTTC. The chain couples TRBV7-8 to TRBJ2-7; possible D gene TRBD2, 5 bases. The CDR3 consists of 14 residues. CDR1 and CDR2 (germline): SGHVS, FQNEAQ. The V end lost 3 bases, the J end lost 8 bases, and 17 bases lay between the germline ends.

The rearrangement joins TRBV2 to TRBJ2-7; TRBD1 agrees at 7 bases. V was pared by 6 bases and J by 1 base, with 9 bases of the junction left unmatched. Germline-derived CDR1 and CDR2 are SNHLY and FYNNEI. This CDR3 is built from 15 residues. CDR3 bases: TGTGCCAGCAGGGACACCGGGACAGCTTCCTACGAGCAGTACTTC. This translates into CASRDTGTASYEQYF. Drawing the rest from reference TRBV2 and TRBJ2-7, the complete variable domain is EPEVTQTPSHQVTQMGQEVILRCVPISNHLYFYWYRQILGQKVEFLVSFYNNEISEKSEIFDDQFSVERPDGSNFTLKIRSTKLEDSAMYFCASRDTGTASYEQYFGPGTRLTVT.

The chain couples TRBV5-6 to TRBJ2-4, with a tentative D call TRBD1 (5 bases). This CDR3 has 15 amino acids. V was clipped by 1 base and J by 6 bases, with 14 bases between them. Germline CDR1 reads SGHDT; CDR2 reads YYEEEE. Here the CDR3 reads CASSLRKQVGNIQYF. The DNA for the CDR3 is TGTGCCAGCAGCTTGCGAAAACAGGTGGGAAACATTCAGTACTTC.

DNA for the CDR3: TGCGCCAGCAGCCGATCTCCGTCCCCCGGGGAGCTGTTTTTT. Translated, it gives CASSRSPSPGELFF. The chain links TRBV5-1 to TRBJ1-3; D gene unclear. The end of the DNA fits TRBJ2-2 better, so the J call may be wrong. CDR3 length: 14 amino acids. Germline V gene sequence: CDR1 SGHRS, CDR2 YFSETQ.

This chain links TRBV7-6 with TRBJ2-7; no firm D call. Germline CDR1 and CDR2: SGHVS and FNYEAQ. The CDR3 is 16 amino acids. V lost 1 base and J lost 2, with 15 bases in between. This chain's CDR3 is CASSLGGRFGPYEQYF. CDR3 DNA sequence: TGTGCCAGCAGCTTAGGAGGCCGTTTTGGTCCCTACGAGCAGTACTTC. Using reference TRBV7-6 and TRBJ2-7 for the parts outside the CDR3, the full variable domain is GAGVSQSPRYKVTKRGQDVALRCDPISGHVSLYWYRQALGQGPEFLTYFNYEAQQDKSGLPNDRFSAERPEGSISTLTIQRTEQRDSAMYRCASSLGGRFGPYEQYFGPGTRLTVT.

The chain couples TRBV15 to TRBJ1-3; 10 bases align to TRBD1. V was pared by 2 bases and J by 0 bases, with 4 bases of the junction left unmatched. Germline V lookup: CDR1 LNHNV, CDR2 YYDKDF (reference sequence). This CDR3 has 17 residues. The CDR3 region is CATSRKGQGYSGNTIYF. CDR3 coding DNA: TGTGCCACCAGCAGAAAGGGACAGGGGTACTCTGGAAACACCATATATTTT.